This TCR beta chain was recovered during a study of blood T cell repertoires in COVID-19. For the study at large: In each case, the material was cDNA or gDNA derived from T cells, B-cell-depleted T cells, or PBMCs.

Per the original data handling: Nucleated cell number was recorded as an estimate derived from reference gene primer amplification. The protocol was immunoSEQ multiplex PCR, while the TCRdb copy is restricted to in-frame clones and leaves out a portion. That table gives V, J and clone size, and the DNA gave D and trimming. Here the sample spans under 150,000 clones, 75% to 90% being singletons. The CDR3 extends over 14 amino acids. CDR1 is SEHNR and CDR2 is FQNEAQ in the germline V gene (reference sequence). J was trimmed by 4 bases and V by 6 bases; bases with no gene match: 6. This clonotype was obtained from a woman in her sixties with active COVID-19. Sequencing was performed on peripheral blood. The chain employs TRBV7-9 and TRBJ1-2; 9 bases fit TRBD1. The CDR3 DNA reads TGTGCCAGCAGTCAACAGGGGGCGGTCTATGGCTACACCTTC. Translation: CASSQQGAVYGYTF. The variable domain in full, with the rest retrieved from reference TRBV7-9 and TRBJ1-2, is DTGVSQNPRHKITKRGQNVTFRCDPISEHNRLYWYRQTLGQGPEFLTYFQNEAQLEKSRLLSDRFSAERPKGSFSTLEIQRTEQGDSAMYLCASSQQGAVYGYTFGSGTRLTVV.